The T cell receptor (beta chain) described here comes from a study of T-cell memory formation after mild COVID-19. 5'RACE with constant-segment primers built TCRalpha and TCRbeta cDNA libraries with UMIs. Via MiXCR, TCRdb re-called the 5' RACE reads, giving one row per CDR3 protein. The top ten clones hold approximately 3% of a sample with 210,000 or so distinct CDR3 sequences, roughly 10% of them seen once. Regarding the study as a whole: Detection of some responders pre-infection suggested pre-existing cross-reactive memory T cells participated. For contracting clones, CD4+ ones sat mainly in CM and EM, CD8+ in EMRA. There was no confirmation that second-wave clones peaking on day 37 were SARS-CoV-2 specific.

As for this clonotype: What it recognizes is unknown.

CDR1 SGHTA and CDR2 FQGNSA come from the germline V gene. V was cut by 0 bases and J by 6 bases, with 9 bases left in between. The CDR3 covers 14 residues. The chain uses TRBV7-2 and TRBJ1-5; D perhaps matches TRBD1 (5 bases). This clonotype was obtained from a man between 18 and 29 years old who had mild COVID-19 (a few samples of this study predate the infection). Cell type and time point are not known. Input material: PBMCs or a T cell subset sorted from them (not recorded which). The CDR3 sequence is CASSLAQGGQPQHF. The CDR3 DNA sequence: TGTGCCAGCAGCTTAGCGCAGGGTGGTCAGCCCCAGCATTTT. The whole variable domain, filled in from reference TRBV7-2 and TRBJ1-5, reads GAGVSQSPSNKVTEKGKDVELRCDPISGHTALYWYRQSLGQGLEFLIYFQGNSAPDKSGLPSDRFSAERTGGSVSTLTIQRTQQEDSAVYLCASSLAQGGQPQHFGDGTRLSIL.